Following are 30 T cell receptor beta chains from one sample sequenced in a study of T-cell reconstitution after alpha-beta-depleted transplantation in children. This sample's TCRbeta library carried unique molecular identifier barcodes. TCRdb ran MiXCR on the PCR reads and lists one entry per CDR3 protein. Found here are approximately 490,000 distinct CDR3 sequences, around 12% of them singletons; the top ten hold approximately 5.4%. This specimen was PBMCs from the stem cell graft donor, taken from the stem cell graft. The receptor source for this set is a human donor who donated a stem cell graft to a child with combined immunodeficiency.

This clonotype appeared many times. This chain connects TRBV25-1 to TRBJ1-2; D is uncertain. V was cut by 4 bases and J by 4 bases, with 7 bases left in between. The germline gives CDR1 MGHDK, CDR2 SYGVNS. The CDR3 covers 12 residues. The CDR3 DNA follows: TGTGCCAGCAGTGTAGGGCCCTATGGCTACACCTTC. Encoded protein: CASSVGPYGYTF.

The chain employs TRBV20-1 and TRBJ2-1; unclear D gene. Trimming took 1 base from V and 5 from J, leaving 15 bases between them. CDR1 and CDR2 from the germline V gene are DFQATT and SNEGSKA (reference sequence). CDR3 size: 15 residues. The CDR3 nucleotides read TGCAGTGCTAGAGTGGGGATCCGAACCCACAATGAGCAGTTCTTC. The encoded protein is CSARVGIRTHNEQFF.

This clonotype was counted between two and nine times. The chain uses TRBV2 and TRBJ2-4; the D gene is possibly TRBD1 (5 bases). The length of the CDR3 is 16 residues. Germline CDR1 SNHLY, CDR2 FYNNEI. V gave up 3 bases and J gave up 1 base, with 13 bases separating them. CDR3 DNA sequence: TGTGCCAGCAGTGATGAAGGGTGGGGCGCCAAAAACATTCAGTACTTC. It encodes CASSDEGWGAKNIQYF.

Only a few counts were recorded for this clonotype. The J gene is TRBJ2-1, the V gene TRBV7-8; D is uncertain. The CDR3 is made up of 12 amino acids. V shed 5 bases and J shed 9 bases, with 11 bases lying between them. Per the germline V gene, CDR1 is SGHVS and CDR2 is FQNEAQ. The CDR3 nucleotides read TGTGCCAGCAGCCCTAACTCCCGTGAGCAGTTCTTC. This translates into CASSPNSREQFF.

V is TRBV12-3 or TRBV12-4 and J is TRBJ2-5; 7 bases line up with TRBD1. V was clipped by 3 bases and J by 2 bases; unmatched bases: 6. CDR3 length: 15 residues. The CDR3, as DNA: TGTGCCAGCAGTTTTCGGACAGGTCCACAAGAGACCCAGTACTTC. This encodes CASSFRTGPQETQYF.

This clonotype was counted ten times or more. CDR3 nucleotides: TGTGCCAGCAGTTTAAGAGACCTCCGTGCCGGGGAGCTGTTTTTT. This sequence encodes CASSLRDLRAGELFF. The chain uses TRBV12-3 or TRBV12-4 and TRBJ2-2; D is ambiguous. The ends were cut back, 2 bases at V and 6 bases at J, with 13 bases in the middle. This CDR3 spans 15 amino acids.

In this sample, this clonotype turned up many times. The J gene is TRBJ2-7, the V gene TRBV20-1; the D is unclear. The CDR3 has 15 residues. With 0 bases removed from V and 1 base from J, the gap between germline ends came to 13 bases. The V gene's germline CDR1 is DFQATT and CDR2 SNEGSKA (reference sequence). CDR3 sequence reads: CSARDYRAPSYEQYF. The CDR3 bases are TGCAGTGCTAGAGATTATCGCGCCCCGTCCTACGAGCAGTACTTC.

This clonotype was counted a few times. The V gene is TRBV7-8, the J gene TRBJ2-5; 9 positions match TRBD1. CDR1 and CDR2 from the germline V gene are SGHVS and FQNEAQ. The CDR3 runs to 14 residues. After removal of 2 bases from V and 5 bases from J, the junction contained 3 bases not matched to a gene. The CDR3 nucleotides are TGTGCCAGCAGCTTATTTGGGACAGGGGAGACCCAGTACTTC. Its translation is CASSLFGTGETQYF.

The rearrangement links TRBV24-1 to TRBJ2-5; D possibly matches TRBD1 or TRBD2 (5 bases each). CDR3 size: 16 residues. Germline V gene sequence: CDR1 KGHDR, CDR2 SFDVKD. V dropped 5 bases and J dropped 3 bases, with 18 bases sitting between them. The CDR3 coding sequence is TGTGCCACCAGTGGGTCAGGGCTGGGACGCAAAGAGACCCAGTACTTC. This translates into CATSGSGLGRKETQYF.

This clonotype was counted only a few times. The chain links TRBV7-8 to TRBJ1-4; the D gene is possibly TRBD1 (5 bases). The V gene's germline CDR1 is SGHVS and CDR2 FQNEAQ. Trimming pared 7 bases from V and 6 bases from J, leaving 18 bases between. The CDR3 runs 15 residues. The CDR3 protein is CASTPFPRDDEKLFF. Written as DNA, the CDR3 is TGTGCCAGCACTCCCTTTCCCAGGGACGATGAAAAACTGTTTTTT.

The gene calls are TRBV20-1 and TRBJ2-3; 7 nucleotides match TRBD2. The CDR3 has 15 amino acids. Germline V gives CDR1 DFQATT, CDR2 SNEGSKA (reference sequence). V lost 5 bases to trimming and J lost 1 base; unmatched junction nucleotides: 9. CDR3 sequence: CSALGGGAGTDTQYF. As DNA, the CDR3 is TGCAGTGCTCTGGGCGGGGGTGCGGGCACAGATACGCAGTATTTT.

The chain recombines TRBV4-3 with TRBJ2-3; the D is unclear. Germline loops: CDR1 LGHNA, CDR2 YSLEER. The CDR3 is 16 amino acids. Trimming left V 2 bases short and J 0 bases short, with 12 bases between. The CDR3 loop reads CASSQQTYPSTDTQYF. The CDR3 coding sequence is TGCGCCAGCAGCCAACAGACATACCCTAGCACAGATACGCAGTATTTT.

This clonotype has only a few counts. The V and J genes are TRBV7-2 and TRBJ2-7, with 7 positions matching TRBD2. V dropped 1 base and J dropped 3; count of bases not matched to a gene: 6. This CDR3 is built from 15 residues. Germline V gene data show CDR1 as SGHTA and CDR2 as FQGNSA. The DNA of the CDR3 is TGTGCCAGCAGCTTAGTCGGCGGGGGAGACTACGAGCAGTACTTC. This gives the protein CASSLVGGGDYEQYF.

The gene calls are TRBV24-1 and TRBJ2-5, with D perhaps matching TRBD1 (6 bases). Trimming shortened V by 4 bases and J by 3 bases, and 17 bases separated the two germline ends. Germline CDR1 and CDR2: KGHDR and SFDVKD. The CDR3 runs to 16 residues. The CDR3 nucleotides read TGTGCCACCAGTGAACCCTCCGGGACACAAAAAGAGACCCAGTACTTC. This sequence encodes CATSEPSGTQKETQYF.

Ten or more counts support this clonotype. The chain joins TRBV12-3 or TRBV12-4 to TRBJ2-3; TRBD1 is a possible D gene (6 bases). The CDR3 totals 14 residues. Trimming shortened V by 10 bases and J by 0 bases, and 14 bases separated the two germline ends. As DNA, the CDR3 is TGTGCCATCGGGACAACAGCTAGCACAGATACGCAGTATTTT. It is translated as CAIGTTASTDTQYF.

CDR3 sequence (DNA): TGTGCCAGCAGTTTTAAGAACTACGAGCAGTACTTC. The encoded protein is CASSFKNYEQYF. The chain joins TRBV12-3 or TRBV12-4 to TRBJ2-7; no firm D call. With 3 bases removed from V and 3 bases from J, the gap between germline ends came to 6 bases. The CDR3 spans 12 residues.

This chain links TRBV30 with TRBJ1-4; 10 nucleotides agree with TRBD1. Germline CDR1 and CDR2: GTSNPN and SVGIG (reference sequence). V shed 2 bases and J 4 bases; nucleotides not matched to a gene: 4. The CDR3 contains 15 residues. The CDR3 nucleotides are TGTGCCTGGAGTCCGGGACAGGGGATTAATGAAAAACTGTTTTTT. The encoded protein is CAWSPGQGINEKLFF.

This clonotype has ten or more counts. V usage is TRBV6-2 or TRBV6-3 and J usage is TRBJ2-5; 8 bases are a match to TRBD1. Trimming cost V 6 bases and J 3 bases; bases outside gene matches: 6. CDR1 is MNHEY, CDR2 SVGEGT, per germline. This CDR3 comprises 14 residues. CDR3 sequence: CASRPGTGEETQYF. CDR3 nucleotides: TGTGCCAGCAGACCCGGGACAGGAGAAGAGACCCAGTACTTC.

V and J are TRBV3-1 and TRBJ2-7; TRBD2 might be the D (7 bases). V lost 2 bases and J lost 0, with 14 bases in between. This CDR3 contains 16 residues. Germline V gene lookup returns CDR1 LGHDT and CDR2 YNNKEL (reference sequence). Written as DNA, the CDR3 is TGTGCCAGCAGCCAACCAGGGGAGGGCGGCTCCTACGAGCAGTACTTC. Translating gives CASSQPGEGGSYEQYF.

This clonotype was seen ten or more times. This chain links TRBV15 with TRBJ2-1; TRBD2 is a possible D gene (5 bases). The ends were cut back, 0 bases at V and 0 bases at J, with 6 bases in the middle. Germline V gene data show CDR1 as LNHNV and CDR2 as YYDKDF (reference sequence). This CDR3 has 15 residues. The CDR3 sequence is CATSRDAGSYNEQFF. The CDR3 DNA is TGTGCCACCAGCAGAGACGCGGGCTCCTACAATGAGCAGTTCTTC.

This clonotype was recorded many times. The chain employs TRBV20-1 and TRBJ2-7; TRBD1 matches at 8 bases. Per the germline V gene, CDR1 is DFQATT and CDR2 is SNEGSKA (reference sequence). This CDR3 region has 14 residues. J gave up 6 bases and V 2 bases, and 9 bases lay outside the gene matches. Here the CDR3 reads CSARFRDRLPEQYF. DNA for the CDR3: TGCAGTGCTAGATTCCGGGACAGGCTTCCCGAGCAGTACTTC.

This sequence joins TRBV29-1 and TRBJ1-2; D possibly corresponds to TRBD1 (6 bases). This CDR3 is built from 12 residues. The germline V gene has CDR1 SQVTM and CDR2 ANQGSEA. V lost 4 bases to trimming and J lost 8 bases, with 14 bases between them. The CDR3 DNA sequence: TGCAGCGTTGTTAGGGGGAGTGAAGGCTACACCTTC. It translates to CSVVRGSEGYTF.

V is TRBV6-2 or TRBV6-3 and J is TRBJ2-7; TRBD1 might be the D (5 bases). CDR3 length equals 14 residues. Trimming removed 7 bases from V and 2 bases from J, with 15 bases in between. Per germline, CDR1 MNHEY and CDR2 SVGEGT. Written as DNA, the CDR3 is TGTGCCAGCACCCCGACAGAGATGCCCTACGAGCAGTACTTC. It is translated as CASTPTEMPYEQYF.

This chain connects TRBV7-2 to TRBJ1-1; 10 bases line up with TRBD1. Per germline, CDR1 SGHTA and CDR2 FQGNSA. The CDR3 runs 16 residues. The ends lost 2 bases at V and 7 bases at J; junction bases unmatched: 10. This CDR3 is CASSLRGAGQGVEAFF. As DNA, the CDR3 is TGTGCCAGCAGCTTAAGGGGAGCAGGACAGGGGGTTGAAGCTTTCTTT.

This clonotype was observed a handful of times. V gene TRBV5-1 combines with J gene TRBJ2-5, with 9 nucleotides matching TRBD1. Germline V gene data show CDR1 as SGHRS and CDR2 as YFSETQ. The CDR3 spans 16 residues. With V trimmed by 2 bases and J by 1 base, 6 bases remained unmatched. CDR3 DNA: TGCGCCAGCAGCTTCCAGGGACAGGGAAGCCAAGAGACCCAGTACTTC. Translated: CASSFQGQGSQETQYF.

The table lists this clonotype with many counts. V gene TRBV5-1 combines with J gene TRBJ2-1; D is perhaps TRBD2 (5 bases). CDR3 size: 13 residues. V lost 1 base and J 5 bases, leaving 7 bases between the germline ends. Germline assignment: CDR1 SGHRS and CDR2 YFSETQ. Written as DNA, the CDR3 is TGCGCCAGCAGCTTGACCGGGAACAATGAGCAGTTCTTC. It translates to CASSLTGNNEQFF.

This clonotype was observed a few times. The V gene is TRBV6-1, the J gene TRBJ2-7, with D perhaps given as TRBD1 or TRBD2 (5 bases each). Germline lookup yields CDR1 MNHNS and CDR2 SASEGT. V lost 8 bases and J lost 3, with 17 bases in between. The length of the CDR3 is 14 residues. For the CDR3, the DNA is TGTGCCAGCGGGTCGTGGGACCCTCTCTACGAGCAGTACTTC. Encoded protein: CASGSWDPLYEQYF.

V usage is TRBV6-5 and J usage is TRBJ2-2; maybe TRBD2 (5 bases). This CDR3 spans 15 amino acids. Trimming took off 0 bases at V and 8 bases at J, with 13 bases between the two ends. Germline V gene data show CDR1 as MNHEY and CDR2 as SVGAGI. Written as DNA, the CDR3 is TGTGCCAGCAGTTACTCAAGGCTAGCTCCTGGGGAGCTGTTTTTT. It is translated as CASSYSRLAPGELFF.

The table lists this clonotype with many counts. The V gene is TRBV10-3, the J gene TRBJ2-7; possibly TRBD1 or TRBD2 for D (5 bases each). The CDR3 loop spans 13 amino acids. The V end was cut by 4 bases, the J end by 5 bases, with 12 bases between. Germline CDR1 is ENHRY and CDR2 is SYGVKD. For the CDR3, the DNA is TGTGCCATCAGTGCGCTGGGGGTGCACGAGCAGTACTTC. It encodes CAISALGVHEQYF.

The chain links TRBV12-3 or TRBV12-4 to TRBJ2-1; D tentatively reads TRBD1 or TRBD2 (5 bases each). Trimming took 1 base from V and 9 from J, leaving 13 bases between them. The CDR3 contains 14 residues. As DNA, the CDR3 is TGTGCCAGCAGTTTAGGGGGGATGAGGGGTGAGCAGTTCTTC. It codes for CASSLGGMRGEQFF.